This T cell receptor beta chain was identified in a study of T cell responses to AZD1222 COVID-19 vaccine. Repertoires were generated with immunoSEQ multiplex PCR, while TCRdb's copy carries only in-frame clones and drops some. The sample lists 210,000 or so clones, around 94% occurring once. This CDR3 comprises 14 residues. The germline V gene has CDR1 SGHAT and CDR2 FQDESV (reference sequence). The V end lost 1 base, the J end lost 2 bases, and 9 bases lay between the germline ends. This sequence joins TRBV11-1 and TRBJ2-7; no firm D call. The starting material was peripheral blood, obtained 28 days after the second dose of the MenACWY control vaccine. The TCR comes from an adult who received the MenACWY meningococcal vaccine as a control. This CDR3 reads CASSLGLHTYEQYF. The CDR3 DNA reads TGTGCCAGCAGCTTAGGATTGCATACCTACGAGCAGTACTTC.